This TCR beta chain was documented in a study of graft-versus-host responses after intestinal transplantation. The overall study: Transplants were multivisceral, liver-intestinal, or isolated intestinal. All recipients got anti-thymocyte globulin induction, then tacrolimus and steroids for roughly 3 years.

Trimming shortened V by 6 bases and J by 3 bases, and 9 bases separated the two germline ends. CDR3 length: 12 residues. Germline CDR1 reads MDHEN; CDR2 reads SYDVKM. TCRdb's table, derived via immunoSEQ multiplex PCR, lists solely in-frame clones and lacks some. The data show roughly 77,000 clones, more than 80% seen once. This clone has a handful of counts. Antigen: not known. General observations from the study: Researchers found GvH clones in recipient marrow, and some showed up first in ileum or blood.

The sequences come from unstimulated CD8+ T cells sorted from spleen or lymph node cells, collected before intestinal transplant. V is TRBV28 and J is TRBJ2-7, with a tentative D call TRBD1 (5 bases). This receptor was obtained from a human donor who received an intestinal transplant. CDR3 sequence: CASSFDSYEQYF. As DNA, the CDR3 is TGTGCCAGCAGCTTTGACAGCTACGAGCAGTACTTC.